One sample yielded the 2 T cell receptor beta chains listed below, sequenced in a study of shared clonotypes between healthy human individuals (TCRdb year 2020). To prepare the library, the immunoSEQ multiplex PCR assay was applied. TCRdb holds this immuneACCESS table with in-frame rearrangements only. Some clones are missing; in checked studies, unresolved V genes explain under half, and the rest has no known cause. Recorded for this sample are more than 850,000 clones; around 82% of them occurred a single time. Of the sample, 0.4% to 0.55% is held by the ten largest clones. Sequencing was performed on memory CD4+ T cells from PBMCs. The sample's cell subset or site label, in plain terms: CD45RA-negative fraction. The receptor set was obtained from a man between 18 and 29 years old in good health. Some clones in this sample may be carry-over from other donors' samples.

This clone was observed a single time. The chain employs TRBV5-1 and TRBJ1-2, with D perhaps TRBD1 (6 bases). V was clipped by 4 bases and J by 6 bases, with 13 bases between them. This CDR3 region has 13 residues. Germline CDR1 SGHRS, CDR2 YFSETQ. In DNA, the CDR3 is TGCGCCAGCAGCCCGACAGGCGGGAATGGCTACACCTTC. This gives the protein CASSPTGGNGYTF.

This chain links TRBV10-3 with TRBJ1-2; perhaps TRBD1 as D (5 bases). V was clipped by 4 bases and J by 4 bases, with 22 bases between them. The germline gives CDR1 ENHRY, CDR2 SYGVKD. This CDR3 is 17 amino acids long. The CDR3 DNA reads TGTGCCATCAGTGTTTTAAAAAAGACGACAGAGGGCTATGGCTACACCTTC. This gives the protein CAISVLKKTTEGYGYTF.